This T cell receptor beta chain was documented in a study of regulatory T cells in long-lasting Graves disease. Building the TCR beta libraries relied on iRepertoire HTBI primers, and CDR3 regions underwent Arm-PCR. TCRdb re-called the multiplex PCR reads through MiXCR, storing one row per CDR3 protein. The data show fewer than 650,000 distinct CDR3 sequences, 16% seen once. The V and J ends lost 6 bases and 6 bases respectively, with 9 bases between them. The germline CDR1 and CDR2 sequences are MNHEY and SMNVEV (reference sequence). The CDR3 length is 11 residues. This clonotype was observed a handful of times. Being one base from a much bigger clone, this may be a read error. This likely comes from a read error, as the CDR3 has no conserved phenylalanine or tryptophan at its end. Time point indicated: newly diagnosed GD, antithyroid drugs for less than 3 months. PBMCs were the source of the RNA used for TCR sequencing.

The sample also formed part of further work on T cells in Graves' hyperthyroidism and ophthalmopathy. That paper notes: Most thyroid-expanded clonotypes above 0.001 were also found in blood.

The chain combines TRBV27 with TRBJ2-7; TRBD1 might be the D (6 bases). The TCR originated in a man between 18 and 35 years old with Graves disease. The sample consisted of peripheral blood mononuclear cells (PBMCs), taken at new diagnosis, from a patient treated with antithyroid drugs. CDR3 in DNA: TGTGCCAGCAGCACAGGGCCCGAGCAGTACCTC. Its translation: CASSTGPEQYL.